Following are 18 T cell receptor beta chains from one sample sequenced in a study of shared clonotypes between healthy human individuals. Sequencing was performed with immunoSEQ multiplex PCR; in TCRdb, only in-frame clones are kept and a portion is missing. The table lists 85,000 to 100,000 clones, 68% of them singletons. Sequenced input: memory CD8+ T cells sorted from blood. Subset denoted: CD45RO+ cells pooled with CCR7-negative TemRA cells. The receptors originated from a man younger than 40 in good health.

The rearrangement uses TRBV6-1 and TRBJ2-5, with 13 bases lining up with TRBD2. V lost 1 base to trimming and J lost 4 bases; unmatched junction nucleotides: 0. Per germline, CDR1 MNHNS and CDR2 SASEGT. The CDR3 extends over 15 amino acids. DNA for the CDR3: TGTGCCAGCAGTGAAGGGACTAGCGGGAGAGAGACCCAGTACTTC. Its protein product is CASSEGTSGRETQYF.

This rearrangement joins TRBV7-9 to TRBJ1-1; TRBD1 agrees at 9 bases. The germline CDR1 and CDR2 sequences are SEHNR and FQNEAQ (reference sequence). This CDR3 region has 19 residues. Germline trimming cut 4 bases from V and 3 bases from J; bases unmatched to any gene: 18. This CDR3 reads CASSYSFRRQGVMDTEAFF. CDR3 bases: TGTGCCAGCAGCTACTCATTCCGCCGACAGGGGGTAATGGACACTGAAGCTTTCTTT.

The chain joins TRBV7-2 to TRBJ2-3; no firm D call. This CDR3 contains 11 residues. The germline gives CDR1 SGHTA, CDR2 FQGNSA. With 5 bases removed from V and 2 bases from J, the gap between germline ends came to 2 bases. Here the CDR3 DNA reads TGTGCCAGCAGCCCCACAGATACGCAGTATTTT. Translating it yields CASSPTDTQYF.

This clone was found a few times. The V gene is TRBV5-1, the J gene TRBJ2-1; the match to TRBD1 covers 9 bases. The V segment lost 0 bases and the J segment 3 bases; nucleotides outside the gene matches: 4. Looked up from germline, CDR1 is SGHRS and CDR2 is YFSETQ. The CDR3 has 16 amino acids. The CDR3 DNA reads TGCGCCAGCAGCTTGGCCGGGACAGGGCTCTACAATGAGCAGTTCTTC. It translates to CASSLAGTGLYNEQFF.

V is TRBV2 and J is TRBJ2-3; D is perhaps TRBD1 (6 bases). The CDR3 is 13 amino acids. V was shortened by 4 bases and J by 4 bases, with 9 bases between the two germline ends. Germline V gene lookup returns CDR1 SNHLY and CDR2 FYNNEI. The CDR3 region is CASSGGQADTQYF. The CDR3 DNA sequence: TGTGCCAGCAGTGGGGGACAAGCAGATACGCAGTATTTT.

The J gene is TRBJ2-7, the V gene TRBV7-9; 10 nucleotides agree with TRBD1. The trim removed 5 bases at V and 2 bases at J, leaving 3 bases unmatched. The V gene's germline CDR1 is SEHNR and CDR2 FQNEAQ (reference sequence). The CDR3 has 14 residues. CDR3 bases: TGTGCCAGCAGCCGAGGACAGGGGGCCTACGAGCAGTACTTC. This codes for CASSRGQGAYEQYF. The full variable domain, in which reference TRBV7-9 and TRBJ2-7 provide the parts outside the CDR3, is DTGVSQNPRHKITKRGQNVTFRCDPISEHNRLYWYRQTLGQGPEFLTYFQNEAQLEKSRLLSDRFSAERPKGSFSTLEIQRTEQGDSAMYLCASSRGQGAYEQYFGPGTRLTVT.

V is TRBV28 and J is TRBJ2-3; 8 bases agree with TRBD2. This CDR3 region has 18 residues. The germline V gene has CDR1 MDHEN and CDR2 SYDVKM. J was trimmed by 7 bases and V by 1 base; bases with no gene match: 16. The CDR3 bases are TGTGCCAGCAGTTTATCCCCGGGACTAGGGGCTCTAGAATATACGCAGTATTTT. Amino acid sequence: CASSLSPGLGALEYTQYF.

CDR3 amino acids: CASSLVRELFF. CDR3 bases: TGTGCCAGCAGCTTAGTCCGGGAGCTGTTTTTT. This chain connects TRBV7-9 to TRBJ2-2, with no clear D. Trimming removed 1 base at V and 9 bases at J, with 3 bases between. CDR1 and CDR2 (germline): SEHNR, FQNEAQ (reference sequence). The CDR3 covers 11 residues.

This chain joins TRBV7-8 and TRBJ2-1; 7 bases align to TRBD1. Germline-derived CDR1 and CDR2 are SGHVS and FQNEAQ. The CDR3 loop spans 14 amino acids. Germline trimming cut 5 bases from V and 6 bases from J; bases unmatched to any gene: 7. CDR3 loop: CASSVRDRINEQFF. CDR3 bases: TGTGCCAGCAGCGTCCGGGACAGAATCAATGAGCAGTTCTTC.

The chain carries TRBV5-8 and TRBJ2-7; 8 bases line up with TRBD1. The CDR3 covers 15 residues. V shed 4 bases, J shed 0 bases, and the junction held 6 bases outside the gene matches. CDR1 and CDR2 (germline): SGHTS, YDEGEE. The CDR3 spells CASSETQGDSYEQYF. The CDR3 DNA sequence: TGTGCCAGCAGCGAAACACAGGGGGACTCCTACGAGCAGTACTTC.

The chain links TRBV5-4 to TRBJ1-1; TRBD1 is a possible D gene (6 bases). CDR1 is SGHNT and CDR2 is YYREEE in the germline V gene (reference sequence). V lost 4 bases, J lost 4 bases, and 11 bases lay in between. This CDR3 has 13 residues. The CDR3 coding sequence is TGTGCCAGCAGCGGACGGGACACCACTGAAGCTTTCTTT. Residues: CASSGRDTTEAFF.

The chain combines TRBV19 with TRBJ2-5; weak D call: TRBD1 (6 bases). CDR1 LNHDA and CDR2 SQIVND come from the germline V gene (reference sequence). This CDR3 has 13 amino acids. V was shortened by 5 bases and J by 2 bases, with 9 bases between the two germline ends. CDR3 residues: CASSVGQQETQYF. CDR3 bases: TGTGCCAGTAGTGTGGGACAACAAGAGACCCAGTACTTC.

The chain has TRBV7-6 and TRBJ2-5; the match to TRBD1 covers 7 bases. The germline CDR1 and CDR2 sequences are SGHVS and FNYEAQ. Trimming cost V 5 bases and J 5 bases; bases outside gene matches: 8. This CDR3 has 14 amino acids. CDR3 coding DNA: TGTGCCAGCAGCCTACAGGGGTGGTCGGAGACCCAGTACTTC. Translated, it gives CASSLQGWSETQYF.

This rearrangement joins TRBV11-2 to TRBJ1-1; D is unclear. The CDR3 is 13 amino acids. Germline CDR1 is SGHAT and CDR2 is FQNNGV. V was shortened by 2 bases and J by 8 bases, with 12 bases between the two germline ends. The CDR3 loop reads CASSLRGGREAFF. The DNA of the CDR3 is TGTGCCAGCAGCTTAAGAGGAGGGAGGGAAGCTTTCTTT. Supplemented by reference TRBV11-2 and TRBJ1-1, the full variable domain reads EAGVAQSPRYKIIEKRQSVAFWCNPISGHATLYWYQQILGQGPKLLIQFQNNGVVDDSQLPKDRFSAERLKGVDSTLKIQPAKLEDSAVYLCASSLRGGREAFFGQGTRLTVV.

This clone occurred once. The chain is built from TRBV7-8 and TRBJ1-1, with D unclear. Trimming left V 0 bases short and J 6 bases short, with 8 bases between. Germline CDR1 and CDR2: SGHVS and FQNEAQ. The CDR3 spans 13 residues. CDR3 sequence reads: CASSLAGSAEAFF. CDR3 coding DNA: TGTGCCAGCAGCTTAGCGGGGTCAGCTGAAGCTTTCTTT.

This clone has just a few counts. The J gene is TRBJ2-1, the V gene TRBV29-1; weak D call: TRBD1 (6 bases). The CDR3 has 14 amino acids. V was clipped by 5 bases and J by 0 bases, with 11 bases between them. CDR1 is SQVTM and CDR2 is ANQGSEA in the germline V gene. The CDR3 loop reads CSVLLDSSYNEQFF. DNA of the CDR3: TGCAGCGTTCTGCTGGACAGCTCCTACAATGAGCAGTTCTTC.

A note on this clone: This could be a read error, since a much larger clone is one nucleotide away. The gene calls are TRBV5-6 and TRBJ2-5; no clear D. The ends were cut back, 1 base at V and 4 bases at J, with 2 bases in the middle. CDR1 is SGHDT and CDR2 is YYEEEE in the germline V gene. This CDR3 has 11 amino acids. The CDR3 protein is CASSLRETQYF. CDR3 nucleotides: TGTGCCAGCAGCTTGAGAGAGACCCAGTACTTC. Drawing the rest from reference TRBV5-6 and TRBJ2-5, the complete variable domain is DAGVTQSPTHLIKTRGQQVTLRCSPKSGHDTVSWYQQALGQGPQFIFQYYEEEERQRGNFPDRFSGHQFPNYSSELNVNALLLGDSALYLCASSLRETQYFGPGTRLLVL.

The rearrangement uses TRBV27 and TRBJ2-5; D may be TRBD1 (5 bases). The CDR3 covers 14 residues. Germline values: CDR1 MNHEY, CDR2 SMNVEV (reference sequence). Between the trimmed V and J ends, which lost 5 bases and 2 bases, there was a span of 12 bases. CDR3 residues: CASSPRGGQETQYF. CDR3 sequence (DNA): TGTGCCAGCAGTCCAAGGGGTGGTCAAGAGACCCAGTACTTC.